The clone carrying this T cell receptor (beta chain) was recorded at least ten times. This entry is derived from a study of blood T cell repertoires in COVID-19. Enrolled through a virtual design, the participants were between roughly 18 and 100 years of age and came from 24 US areas. Each participant's cohort was designated according to participant-reported clinical history. Methods used by the authors: By means of reference gene primer amplification, nucleated cell counts were estimated. Produced via immunoSEQ multiplex PCR; TCRdb's table is partial and in-frame only. V and J calls and clone size come straight from that table; D and trimming were deduced from the DNA. The table lists 150,000 to 200,000 clones, approximately 79% of them singletons. The source material was PBMCs or T cells enriched from blood (not recorded which). The TCR was taken from a woman in her fifties or sixties with acute COVID-19.

CDR3 in amino acids: CASSGLADNTGELFF. CDR3 nucleotide sequence: TGCGCCAGCAGCGGACTAGCGGATAACACCGGGGAGCTGTTTTTT. The gene calls are TRBV4-3 and TRBJ2-2, with 10 positions matching TRBD2. The CDR3 spans 15 residues. Germline CDR1 LGHNA, CDR2 YSLEER. The junction had 2 bases not matched to a gene; V was cut back by 5 bases and J by 2 bases.